The clone carrying this T cell receptor (beta chain) was recorded a few times. Its antigen is undetermined. This sample is drawn from a study of T-cell reconstitution after alpha-beta-depleted transplantation in children. Study-wide results and limits: The study reportedly traced alpha-beta T cells about two months after transplant to several hundred expanded graft clones.

Construction of the TCRbeta library involved unique molecular identifiers. TCRdb used MiXCR to reprocess the PCR reads, holding one entry per CDR3 protein. The sample lists hundreds of thousands of distinct CDR3 sequences, approximately 22% occurring once. The CDR3 loop spans 15 amino acids. V was pared by 5 bases and J by 8 bases, with 12 bases of the junction left unmatched. Germline-derived CDR1 and CDR2 are MDHEN and SYDVKM. This TCR was sampled from a boy younger than two who had a stem cell transplant for acute myeloid leukemia, so the T cells may come from the graft donor. Sample: PBMCs, mostly from graft donor cells, taken 360 days after TCRalphabeta/CD19-depleted stem cell transplant. The chain joins TRBV28 to TRBJ1-2; 9 nucleotides align to TRBD1. This CDR3 is CASSEAGTGIRGYTF. The DNA of the CDR3 is TGTGCCAGCAGTGAGGCCGGGACAGGGATTAGGGGCTACACCTTC.